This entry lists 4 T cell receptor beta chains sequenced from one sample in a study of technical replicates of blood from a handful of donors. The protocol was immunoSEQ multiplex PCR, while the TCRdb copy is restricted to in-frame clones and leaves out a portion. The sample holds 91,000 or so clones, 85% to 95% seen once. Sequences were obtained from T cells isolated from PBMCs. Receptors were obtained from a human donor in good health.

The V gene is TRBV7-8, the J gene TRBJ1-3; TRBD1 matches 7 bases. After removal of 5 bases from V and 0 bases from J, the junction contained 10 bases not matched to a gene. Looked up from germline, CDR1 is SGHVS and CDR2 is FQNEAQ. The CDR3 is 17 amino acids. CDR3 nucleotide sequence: TGTGCCAGCAGCCCAGGGGGGCACCAATCCTCTGGAAACACCATATATTTT. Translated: CASSPGGHQSSGNTIYF.

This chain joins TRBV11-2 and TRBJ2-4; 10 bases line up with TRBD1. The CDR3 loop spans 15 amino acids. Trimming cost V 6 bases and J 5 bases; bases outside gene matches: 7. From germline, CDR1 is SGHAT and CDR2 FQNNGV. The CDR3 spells CASRNTGTGENIQYF. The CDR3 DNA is TGTGCCAGCAGAAATACCGGGACAGGGGAAAACATTCAGTACTTC.

As DNA, the CDR3 is TGTGCCAGCAGCCGGGACAGGGGAGGCGAGCAGTACTTC. Translating it yields CASSRDRGGEQYF. The chain employs TRBV6-1 and TRBJ2-7; 10 positions agree with TRBD1. The CDR3 length is 13 residues. CDR1 MNHNS and CDR2 SASEGT come from the germline V gene. Losses at the gene ends were 6 bases for V and 6 bases for J; bases not matched to a gene: 5.

The CDR3 sequence: CASISLAKNIQYF. CDR3 nucleotide sequence: TGTGCCAGTATCTCCCTAGCCAAAAACATTCAGTACTTC. V and J are TRBV19 and TRBJ2-4; no clear D. The ends were cut back, 7 bases at V and 0 bases at J, with 7 bases in the middle. The CDR3 runs 13 residues. Germline V CDR1 and CDR2: LNHDA, SQIVND (reference sequence).